Each of the 23 T cell receptor beta chains below was sequenced from the same sample in a study of blood T cell repertoires in COVID-19. TCRdb's table, derived via immunoSEQ multiplex PCR, lists solely in-frame clones and lacks some. Among about 250,000 clones listed, just under 85% were seen once. Sequencing was carried out using peripheral blood. The receptors stem from an older man with acute or convalescent COVID-19.

This rearrangement joins TRBV7-2 to TRBJ2-2, with 11 bases aligning to TRBD1. The CDR3 runs 16 residues. Trimming took 3 bases from V and 5 from J; bases not matched to a gene: 5. CDR1 SGHTA and CDR2 FQGNSA come from the germline V gene. CDR3 in amino acids: CASSFPGQGVTGELFF. The DNA for the CDR3 is TGTGCCAGCAGCTTTCCGGGACAGGGGGTAACCGGGGAGCTGTTTTTT.

The chain joins TRBV10-3 to TRBJ2-5; 7 positions match TRBD1. This CDR3 is 15 amino acids long. With V trimmed by 6 bases and J by 1 base, 8 bases remained unmatched. CDR1 is ENHRY and CDR2 is SYGVKD in the germline V gene. CDR3 in amino acids: CAISPRDRFQETQYF. The DNA for the CDR3 is TGTGCCATCAGCCCTAGGGACAGATTCCAAGAGACCCAGTACTTC.

V and J are TRBV5-1 and TRBJ2-3; 7 nucleotides align to TRBD1. Germline trimming cut 3 bases from V and 7 bases from J; bases unmatched to any gene: 8. The CDR3 has 14 amino acids. Germline lookup yields CDR1 SGHRS and CDR2 YFSETQ. The CDR3 DNA reads as TGCGCCAGCAGCTCAGACAGGGCAGGAAATACGCAGTATTTT. Protein: CASSSDRAGNTQYF.

This chain's CDR3 is CASHPRAGLQGINIQYF. The DNA for the CDR3 is TGTGCCAGCCATCCCAGGGCGGGTTTACAGGGGATAAACATTCAGTACTTC. The chain couples TRBV27 to TRBJ2-4, with 7 bases aligning to TRBD1. This CDR3 contains 17 residues. After removal of 8 bases from V and 6 bases from J, the junction contained 19 bases not matched to a gene. The germline V gene has CDR1 MNHEY and CDR2 SMNVEV (reference sequence).

This clone was recorded only once. This chain joins TRBV6-6 and TRBJ2-3; 12 nucleotides match TRBD2. The CDR3 totals 18 residues. The junction had 10 bases not matched to a gene; V was cut back by 5 bases and J by 1 base. The V gene's germline CDR1 is MNHNY and CDR2 SVGAGI (reference sequence). CDR3 region: CASSRYARLAGGTDTQYF. The CDR3 nucleotides read TGTGCCAGCAGTCGCTACGCTAGACTAGCGGGAGGCACAGATACGCAGTATTTT.

The J gene is TRBJ2-7, the V gene TRBV9; 12 nucleotides agree with TRBD2. The V gene's germline CDR1 is SGDLS and CDR2 YYNGEE. V lost 0 bases, J lost 6 bases, and 7 bases stayed unmatched. This CDR3 has 16 residues. The CDR3 sequence is CASSVGLAGGRPEQYF. The CDR3 DNA is TGTGCCAGCAGCGTAGGGCTAGCGGGAGGGCGCCCCGAGCAGTACTTC.

This chain uses TRBV19 with TRBJ1-2; 7 bases line up with TRBD1. Germline V lookup: CDR1 LNHDA, CDR2 SQIVND (reference sequence). The CDR3 spans 14 residues. V lost 5 bases and J lost 8; bases outside the gene matches: 11. This CDR3 is CASSLNQGVYGYTF. In DNA, the CDR3 is TGTGCCAGTAGTTTAAATCAGGGGGTCTACGGCTACACCTTC.

The CDR3 reads CASSHERQGIFHNEQFF. CDR3 nucleotides: TGTGCCAGCAGCCATGAACGACAGGGGATATTTCACAATGAGCAGTTCTTC. This chain joins TRBV5-6 and TRBJ2-1, with TRBD1 identical over 8 bases. With V trimmed by 4 bases and J by 5 bases, 14 bases remained unmatched. The germline CDR1 and CDR2 sequences are SGHDT and YYEEEE. This CDR3 has 17 amino acids.

The chain carries TRBV27 and TRBJ2-7, with 7 bases identical to TRBD2. Germline trimming cut 5 bases from V and 0 bases from J; bases unmatched to any gene: 4. CDR3 length: 14 amino acids. Germline V gives CDR1 MNHEY, CDR2 SMNVEV (reference sequence). The CDR3 loop reads CASSRGGLSYEQYF. The CDR3 coding sequence is TGTGCCAGCAGTCGCGGGGGTCTCTCCTACGAGCAGTACTTC.

The chain is built from TRBV5-6 and TRBJ2-1, with 8 bases fitting TRBD2. Germline CDR1 is SGHDT and CDR2 is YYEEEE. The CDR3 length is 15 residues. J gave up 4 bases and V 0 bases, and 3 bases lay outside the gene matches. This CDR3 reads CASSLAGGNYNEQFF. The DNA for the CDR3 is TGTGCCAGCAGCTTGGCGGGAGGGAATTACAATGAGCAGTTCTTC.

This clone was recorded a few times. The V and J genes are TRBV19 and TRBJ2-7; 10 bases are a match to TRBD1. V lost 1 base and J lost 7; bases outside the gene matches: 7. CDR3 length equals 15 residues. Germline V gene lookup returns CDR1 LNHDA and CDR2 SQIVND (reference sequence). The CDR3 DNA follows: TGTGCCAGTAGTATAGCCGGGACAGGGGCAAGGGAGCAGTACTTC. This translates into CASSIAGTGAREQYF.

The sample holds one count of this clone. The chain joins TRBV6-5 to TRBJ2-7, with TRBD1 as a possible D gene (6 bases). The V end was cut by 0 bases, the J end by 3 bases, with 9 bases between. The CDR3 is 14 amino acids. Germline V gives CDR1 MNHEY, CDR2 SVGAGI. In DNA form, the CDR3 reads TGTGCCAGCAGTTACTCGCAGGGGAACTACGAGCAGTACTTC. Translation gives CASSYSQGNYEQYF.

The CDR3 sequence: CASRRTGQLYEQYF. CDR3 bases: TGTGCCAGCAGACGTACGGGACAGCTCTACGAGCAGTACTTC. The gene calls are TRBV7-9 and TRBJ2-7, with 7 positions matching TRBD1. Germline trimming cut 6 bases from V and 3 bases from J; bases unmatched to any gene: 8. This CDR3 is 14 amino acids long. The germline V gene has CDR1 SEHNR and CDR2 FQNEAQ (reference sequence). Full variable domain (outside the CDR3, taken from reference TRBV7-9 and TRBJ2-7): DTGVSQNPRHKITKRGQNVTFRCDPISEHNRLYWYRQTLGQGPEFLTYFQNEAQLEKSRLLSDRFSAERPKGSFSTLEIQRTEQGDSAMYLCASRRTGQLYEQYFGPGTRLTVT.

This chain uses TRBV19 with TRBJ1-6; TRBD1 aligns across 11 bases. CDR3 length: 14 residues. V was pared by 6 bases and J by 6 bases, with 1 base of the junction left unmatched. Germline CDR1 reads LNHDA; CDR2 reads SQIVND (reference sequence). In nucleotides, the CDR3 is TGTGCCAGTAGGGGACAGGGGGGTAATTCACCCCTCCACTTT. It yields the protein CASRGQGGNSPLHF. The variable domain in full, completed from reference TRBV19 and TRBJ1-6, reads DGGITQSPKYLFRKEGQNVTLSCEQNLNHDAMYWYRQDPGQGLRLIYYSQIVNDFQKGDIAEGYSVSREKKESFPLTVTSAQKNPTAFYLCASRGQGGNSPLHFGNGTRLTVT.

The chain employs TRBV7-3 and TRBJ2-3; D remains ambiguous. The CDR3 runs 13 residues. V lost 0 bases and J lost 2, with 3 bases in between. Per germline, CDR1 SGHTA and CDR2 FQGTGA. CDR3 in amino acids: CASSLTNTDTQYF. In DNA form, the CDR3 reads TGTGCCAGCAGCTTAACCAACACAGATACGCAGTATTTT.

The chain is built from TRBV27 and TRBJ1-2; the match to TRBD1 covers 11 bases. This CDR3 contains 16 residues. V lost 4 bases and J lost 5; bases outside the gene matches: 9. Germline lookup yields CDR1 MNHEY and CDR2 SMNVEV (reference sequence). The CDR3 loop reads CASSSRPGQGVYGYTF. Here the CDR3 DNA reads TGTGCCAGCAGTTCTCGTCCGGGACAGGGGGTGTATGGCTACACCTTC.

Concerning this clone: Other DNA sequences in this specimen translate into the identical CDR3. This chain's CDR3 is CASSPSSYNSPLHF. The CDR3 DNA reads as TGTGCCAGCTCCCCTTCCTCCTATAATTCACCCCTCCACTTT. The chain couples TRBV18 to TRBJ1-6; D call uncertain. The CDR3 runs to 14 residues. The V gene's germline CDR1 is KGHSH and CDR2 LQKENI. V was cut by 6 bases and J by 0 bases, with 6 bases left in between.

This clone was detected only once. V and J are TRBV27 and TRBJ1-4, with 8 bases matching TRBD1. The CDR3 covers 15 residues. J was trimmed by 5 bases and V by 6 bases; bases with no gene match: 8. The germline CDR1 and CDR2 sequences are MNHEY and SMNVEV (reference sequence). The DNA for the CDR3 is TGTGCCAGCAGAGCTGGACAGGGCTTGAATGAAAAACTGTTTTTT. Residues: CASRAGQGLNEKLFF.

The chain couples TRBV3-1 (or the pseudogene TRBV3-2) to TRBJ1-1; 8 nucleotides line up with TRBD1. The germline CDR1 and CDR2 sequences are LGHDT and YNNKEL (reference sequence). V dropped 1 base and J dropped 2; count of bases not matched to a gene: 9. This CDR3 is 17 amino acids long. The CDR3 DNA reads as TGTGCCAGCAGCCAAGCGCTTGGCAGGGGGCACAACACTGAAGCTTTCTTT. Amino acid sequence: CASSQALGRGHNTEAFF.

This chain uses TRBV11-1 with TRBJ1-4; unclear D gene. The V end lost 5 bases, the J end lost 7 bases, and 11 bases lay between the germline ends. The CDR3 runs 13 residues. The germline CDR1 and CDR2 sequences are SGHAT and FQDESV (reference sequence). The DNA of the CDR3 is TGTGCCAGCAGCGCTAGGTGGAGTGAAAAACTGTTTTTT. Its translation: CASSARWSEKLFF. Looking up the rest from reference TRBV11-1 and TRBJ1-4 gives the full variable domain: EAEVAQSPRYKITEKSQAVAFWCDPISGHATLYWYRQILGQGPELLVQFQDESVVDDSQLPKDRFSAERLKGVDSTLKIQPAELGDSAMYLCASSARWSEKLFFGSGTQLSVL.

This rearrangement joins TRBV5-8 to TRBJ1-2; D not resolved. The CDR3 loop spans 15 amino acids. Germline V lookup: CDR1 SGHTS, CDR2 YDEGEE. V lost 4 bases to trimming and J lost 4 bases, with 17 bases between them. Here the CDR3 DNA reads TGTGCCAGCAGCCGGTCGGAGGGAATCATCTATGGCTACACCTTC. Translation: CASSRSEGIIYGYTF.

CDR3 DNA: TGTGCCAGCAGCTTAGTTCCCCGCTACGAGCAGTACTTC. This gives the protein CASSLVPRYEQYF. The rearrangement uses TRBV11-2 and TRBJ2-7; D is unclear. Trimming cost V 1 base and J 3 bases, with 7 bases left between them. This CDR3 has 13 amino acids. Germline V gene data show CDR1 as SGHAT and CDR2 as FQNNGV.

This clone was observed a handful of times. This sequence joins TRBV5-4 and TRBJ1-1; no definite D call. The CDR3 is 14 amino acids. The V end was cut by 0 bases, the J end by 2 bases, with 8 bases between. Looked up from germline, CDR1 is SGHNT and CDR2 is YYREEE (reference sequence). CDR3 loop: CASSLAKANTEAFF. Written as DNA, the CDR3 is TGTGCCAGCAGCTTGGCAAAAGCTAACACTGAAGCTTTCTTT.